This TCR beta chain was obtained from a study of control samples from healthy donors and cancer patients (dated by TCRdb to about 2020). V is cut by 1 base and J by 0 bases, and the space between the germline ends is 5 bases. The CDR3 runs 14 residues from the cysteine to the phenylalanine. Only CDR3 DNA remains: 42 bases, in frame from the first base. Per the germline V gene, LGHNA is the CDR1 and YSLEER is the CDR2. Only one count was recorded for this clone. This receptor's antigen is unknown. There are no base qualities to consult, and no much larger clone falls within one base. Receptors were amplified or captured by the immunoSEQ multiplex PCR assay. The clones in this table, taken by TCRdb from immuneACCESS, are in-frame only. Not every clone is retained; where verified, under half of the shortfall comes from an unresolved V gene, and the cause of the rest is unknown. The sample yields around 110,000 clones; around nine tenths were counted once. 2% to 2.5% of the sample is held by the ten biggest clonotypes.

Recombination linked TRBV4-3 to TRBJ2-3; too little of a D gene remains to name it. The receptor comes from a woman aged 70-85 years in good health. Specimen: blood. The DNA sequence reads TGCGCCAGCAGCCAAGGCGGTAGCACAGATACGCAGTATTTT. This encodes CASSQGGSTDTQYF.